A selection of T cell receptor beta chains follows, all from one sample in a study of blood T cell repertoires in COVID-19. Libraries were prepared by immunoSEQ multiplex PCR; TCRdb keeps only in-frame clonotypes and omits some of them. In the table there are some 50,000 clones, 90% of which are singletons. Sequenced sample: peripheral blood. Receptors originate from a man aged 35-49 years with acute or convalescent COVID-19. The CDR3 runs from the conserved cysteine through the conserved F or W. A D gene is named only where the DNA matches it firmly. Size is omitted from some rows. Given values are once, few, many or a class for expanded clones.

V: TRBV2
D: TRBD1
J: TRBJ1-2
size: NA
DNA: TGTGCCACCGGGACAGGGAACTCTGGCTACACCTTC
CDR3: CATGTGNSGYTF

V: TRBV2
D: NA
J: TRBJ1-2
size: NA
DNA: TGTGCCAGCAGGGAAACAGGAGTCCCATCATATGGCTACACCTTC
CDR3: CASRETGVPSYGYTF

V: TRBV24-1
D: TRBD2
J: TRBJ2-1
size: NA
DNA: TGTGCCACCAGTGACATACTAGCGGGAGATATCAATGAGCAGTTCTTC
CDR3: CATSDILAGDINEQFF

V: TRBV30
D: NA
J: TRBJ1-6
size: NA
DNA: TGTGCCTGGAACAGGGCACGGAAGAGCTCCTATAATTCACCCCTCCACTTT
CDR3: CAWNRARKSSYNSPLHF

V: TRBV27
D: TRBD1
J: TRBJ2-1
size: NA
DNA: TGTGCCAGCAGCCGGACAGGGAAGACCAATGAGCAGTTCTTC
CDR3: CASSRTGKTNEQFF

V: TRBV5-1
D: TRBD2
J: TRBJ2-5
size: NA
DNA: TGCGCCAGCAGCTACTCCGGGACTAGTTCCGAGACCCAGTACTTC
CDR3: CASSYSGTSSETQYF

V: TRBV5-1
D: NA
J: TRBJ2-1
size: NA
DNA: TGCGCCAGCAGCTTGCCAGGCAATGAGCAGTTCTTC
CDR3: CASSLPGNEQFF

V: TRBV6-2/TRBV6-3
D: NA
J: TRBJ2-7
size: few
DNA: TGTGCCAGCAGTTTTCTAGCGACCAGAGGGTCCTACGAGCAGTACTTC
CDR3: CASSFLATRGSYEQYF

V: TRBV2
D: NA
J: TRBJ1-2
size: NA
DNA: TGTGCCAGCAGTGGGGGTCAGGGAGGCTATGGCTACACCTTC
CDR3: CASSGGQGGYGYTF

V: TRBV14
D: NA
J: TRBJ1-6
size: NA
DNA: TGTGCCAGCAGTGCCGCCTTAGTGTATTCACCCCTCCACTTT
CDR3: CASSAALVYSPLHF

V: TRBV4-1
D: NA
J: TRBJ1-1
size: NA
DNA: TGCGCCAGCAGCCACAACAGGAACACTGAAGCTTTCTTT
CDR3: CASSHNRNTEAFF

V: TRBV6-4
D: TRBD2
J: TRBJ2-5
size: NA
DNA: TGTGCCAGCAGTGACTCGACTAGCGGGCAAGAGACCCAGTACTTC
CDR3: CASSDSTSGQETQYF

V: TRBV9
D: NA
J: TRBJ1-3
size: NA
DNA: TGTGCCAGCAGTGACAGTGGTGGAAACACCATATATTTT
CDR3: CASSDSGGNTIYF

V: TRBV19
D: NA
J: TRBJ1-5
size: NA
DNA: TGTGCCAGTAGTATTGGCTGGTCCAGGAGGGCTTTGGGCAATCAGCCCCAGCATTTT
CDR3: CASSIGWSRRALGNQPQHF

V: TRBV19
D: NA
J: TRBJ1-5
size: once
DNA: TGTGCCAGTAGTGCCCAAAGGGGTGGCAATCAGCCCCAGCATTTT
CDR3: CASSAQRGGNQPQHF

V: TRBV9
D: NA
J: TRBJ2-5
size: NA
DNA: TGTGCCAGCAGCGTAGTTGGTGGAGGTGTATTGCCGGAGACCCAGTACTTC
CDR3: CASSVVGGGVLPETQYF

V: TRBV23-1
D: TRBD1
J: TRBJ2-3
size: NA
DNA: TGCGCCAGCAGTCACCAAGGGACAGGGACCACAGATACGCAGTATTTT
CDR3: CASSHQGTGTTDTQYF

V: TRBV6-2/TRBV6-3
D: NA
J: TRBJ1-5
size: NA
DNA: TGTGCCAGCAGTTTGATACAGGGCAATCAGCCCCAGCATTTT
CDR3: CASSLIQGNQPQHF

V: TRBV6-5
D: NA
J: TRBJ2-4
size: NA
DNA: TGTGCCAGCAGTTACGACAGCAAAAACATTCAGTACTTC
CDR3: CASSYDSKNIQYF

V: TRBV9
D: TRBD2
J: TRBJ2-7
size: once
DNA: TGTGCCAGCAGCGTAGGCCCTAGCGGGAGTGACTCCTACGAGCAGTACTTC
CDR3: CASSVGPSGSDSYEQYF

V: TRBV5-1
D: TRBD1
J: TRBJ2-7
size: NA
DNA: TGCGCCAGCAGCTTGGGGACAGGGCGGAACGAGCAGTACTTC
CDR3: CASSLGTGRNEQYF

V: TRBV27
D: TRBD1
J: TRBJ1-6
size: NA
DNA: TGTGCCAGCAGTTTCAGGGGACAGTCACCCCTCCACTTT
CDR3: CASSFRGQSPLHF